This entry lists 18 T cell receptor beta chains sequenced from one sample in a study of vaccination and CD4 T cells after COVID-19. Their target antigens are unknown. Sample treatment: approximately nine-day PBMC culture with coronavirus spike peptide pools or control peptides (ViraFEST assay). The study sequenced cultured CD4+ T cell DNA using the Oncomine TCR Beta short-read assay. TCRdb reprocessed the PCR reads with MiXCR, giving one entry per CDR3 protein. The sample has fewer than 20,000 distinct CDR3 sequences, more than 55% seen once. Sequences were derived from CD4+ T cells from blood, cultured in vitro, sampled before SARS-CoV-2 vaccination. The receptors come from a human donor who had recovered from COVID-19.

This clonotype was observed a few times. V usage is TRBV7-2 and J usage is TRBJ1-1; 7 bases match TRBD1. Germline assignment: CDR1 SGHTA and CDR2 FQGNSA. V shed 5 bases and J 5 bases; nucleotides not matched to a gene: 5. The CDR3 is made up of 13 amino acids. CDR3 region: CASSNDRVTEAFF. The CDR3 coding sequence is TGTGCCAGCAGCAACGACAGGGTTACTGAAGCTTTCTTT.

In its sample, this clonotype was seen a few times. The chain recombines TRBV7-9 with TRBJ1-5; tentatively, D is TRBD1 (5 bases). Per the germline V gene, CDR1 is SEHNR and CDR2 is FQNEAQ (reference sequence). The CDR3 is made up of 14 amino acids. The ends were cut back, 3 bases at V and 2 bases at J, with 8 bases in the middle. For the CDR3, the DNA is TGTGCCAGCAGCTTGGGGGGTCGCAATCAGCCCCAGCATTTT. It encodes CASSLGGRNQPQHF.

This clonotype has only a few counts. The CDR3 loop reads CATSDSRDSNQPQHF. The CDR3, as DNA: TGTGCCACCAGTGATAGCCGGGATAGCAATCAGCCCCAGCATTTT. The chain joins TRBV24-1 to TRBJ1-5; D unclear. Germline CDR1 reads KGHDR; CDR2 reads SFDVKD. This CDR3 spans 15 amino acids. Trimming took off 3 bases at V and 0 bases at J, with 8 bases between the two ends.

V usage is TRBV5-1 and J usage is TRBJ2-5; D remains ambiguous. This CDR3 region has 14 residues. Germline CDR1 SGHRS, CDR2 YFSETQ. Trimming took off 4 bases at V and 4 bases at J, with 14 bases between the two ends. As DNA, the CDR3 is TGCGCCAGCAGCGCCGGAGCCAATAGAGAGACCCAGTACTTC. Translation: CASSAGANRETQYF.

V gene TRBV20-1 combines with J gene TRBJ1-5; D is possibly TRBD1 (5 bases). Germline values: CDR1 DFQATT, CDR2 SNEGSKA (reference sequence). This CDR3 contains 18 residues. Trimming left V 0 bases short and J 2 bases short, with 20 bases between. CDR3 loop: CSARDRRQGSMGNQPQHF. The DNA of the CDR3 is TGCAGTGCTAGAGATCGGAGGCAGGGTAGTATGGGCAATCAGCCCCAGCATTTT.

As for this clonotype: One end of the junction fails to match germline, which may point to a read error. The chain recombines TRBV7-3 with TRBJ2-1; the D call may be TRBD1 or TRBD2 (6 bases each). This CDR3 region has 14 residues. Germline values: CDR1 SGHTA, CDR2 FQGTGA. The CDR3 DNA sequence: TGTGCCAGCAGCTTCGGGGGCTCCAACAATGAGCAGTTCTTC. It yields the protein CASSFGGSNNEQFF.

In DNA, the CDR3 is TGCGCCAGCAGCCAAGCTTCCAGAAGGAAGGTAGGCTACACCTTC. It encodes CASSQASRRKVGYTF. The chain carries TRBV4-1 and TRBJ1-2; unclear D gene. V gave up 1 base and J gave up 8 bases, with 17 bases separating them. The CDR3 runs 15 residues. Germline V CDR1 and CDR2: MGHRA, YSYEKL.

The rearrangement joins TRBV6-1 to TRBJ1-5; 8 positions agree with TRBD1. Germline values: CDR1 MNHNS, CDR2 SASEGT. There are 17 residues in the CDR3. Unmatched junction bases numbered 10, after V lost 6 bases and J lost 0 bases. The CDR3 nucleotides read TGTGCCAGCAGCAGGCCAGGGGGCGCTTTTAGCAATCAGCCCCAGCATTTT. As protein: CASSRPGGAFSNQPQHF.

This chain connects TRBV7-2 to TRBJ2-5, with D unclear. CDR3 size: 11 residues. V was shortened by 6 bases and J by 2 bases, with 4 bases between the two germline ends. Germline V gives CDR1 SGHTA, CDR2 FQGNSA. The CDR3 DNA is TGTGCCAGCAGTCGTCAAGAGACCCAGTACTTC. It is translated as CASSRQETQYF.

J is TRBJ2-1 and V is TRBV20-1; a possible D gene is TRBD2 (7 bases). V was clipped by 5 bases and J by 14 bases, with 19 bases between them. Germline V lookup: CDR1 DFQATT, CDR2 SNEGSKA (reference sequence). There are 12 residues in the CDR3. CDR3 loop: CSAGNPQGGEFF. CDR3 nucleotides: TGCAGTGCTGGTAACCCACAGGGAGGGGAGTTCTTC.

The rearrangement links TRBV6-2 or TRBV6-3 to TRBJ1-5; D may be TRBD1 (5 bases). This CDR3 has 13 residues. CDR1 is MNHEY and CDR2 is SVGEGT in the germline V gene. Trimming took 6 bases from V and 6 from J, leaving 12 bases between them. CDR3 residues: CASSRQGSQPQHF. CDR3 bases: TGTGCCAGCAGCCGTCAGGGAAGTCAGCCCCAGCATTTT.

The chain employs TRBV20-1 and TRBJ1-5; no reliable D call. The CDR3 runs to 14 residues. The V end was cut by 5 bases, the J end by 5 bases, with 16 bases between. The germline CDR1 and CDR2 sequences are DFQATT and SNEGSKA (reference sequence). The CDR3 DNA is TGCAGTGCTCCCCAATCGGGAAGGGATCAGCCCCAGCATTTT. Translating it yields CSAPQSGRDQPQHF.

The V call is TRBV21-1, the J call TRBJ1-2; TRBD1 was called by the table and not checked on the DNA. TRBV21-1 is a pseudogene. The CDR3 spans 14 residues. This CDR3 is CASSPQQGERGYTF. In DNA form, the CDR3 reads TGTGCCAGCAGCCCTCAACAGGGTGAAAGGGGCTACACCTTC.

In DNA form, the CDR3 reads TGTGCCAGCAGCTTCGGGACTGTAGCTGGAAACACCATATATTTT. This gives the protein CASSFGTVAGNTIYF. The J gene is TRBJ1-3, the V gene TRBV5-4, with a possible D match to TRBD1 (5 bases). The V gene's germline CDR1 is SGHNT and CDR2 YYREEE (reference sequence). V lost 2 bases to trimming and J lost 2 bases, with 11 bases between them. The CDR3 covers 15 residues.

This clonotype was seen more than once but under ten times. The chain uses TRBV5-4 and TRBJ1-2; 11 bases are shared with TRBD1. The CDR3 sequence is 15 residues long. Looked up from germline, CDR1 is SGHNT and CDR2 is YYREEE (reference sequence). The V gene end was trimmed by 5 bases and the J gene end by 3 bases; junction bases not matched to a gene: 6. The CDR3 bases are TGTGCCAGCAGGAGGACAGGGGGCTCCCACTATGGCTACACCTTC. Protein product: CASRRTGGSHYGYTF.

This clonotype occurred a few times. This chain uses TRBV28 with TRBJ2-6, with D possibly matching TRBD2 (6 bases). In germline, CDR1 is MDHEN, CDR2 SYDVKM. This CDR3 region has 17 residues. V was cut by 7 bases and J by 2 bases, with 18 bases left in between. This CDR3 is CASTPGVGTAGANVLTF. The CDR3 DNA follows: TGTGCCAGCACCCCGGGAGTAGGGACGGCTGGGGCCAACGTCCTGACTTTC.

CDR3 DNA: TGCAGTGCCCGGGGTGTCTTGGGTGAGCAGTTCTTC. It encodes CSARGVLGEQFF. The J gene is TRBJ2-1, the V gene TRBV20-1, with D possibly TRBD2 on 5 matching bases. Germline V gene data show CDR1 as DFQATT and CDR2 as SNEGSKA (reference sequence). The V and J ends lost 6 bases and 9 bases respectively, with 15 bases between them. This CDR3 comprises 12 residues.

This clonotype has a handful of counts. J is TRBJ2-7 and V is TRBV7-9, with D hard to call. CDR3 length equals 12 residues. The germline V gene has CDR1 SEHNR and CDR2 FQNEAQ (reference sequence). Between the trimmed V and J ends, which lost 6 bases and 3 bases, there was a span of 9 bases. In DNA form, the CDR3 reads TGTGCCAGCAGGCCCACTAACTACGAGCAGTACTTC. It codes for CASRPTNYEQYF.